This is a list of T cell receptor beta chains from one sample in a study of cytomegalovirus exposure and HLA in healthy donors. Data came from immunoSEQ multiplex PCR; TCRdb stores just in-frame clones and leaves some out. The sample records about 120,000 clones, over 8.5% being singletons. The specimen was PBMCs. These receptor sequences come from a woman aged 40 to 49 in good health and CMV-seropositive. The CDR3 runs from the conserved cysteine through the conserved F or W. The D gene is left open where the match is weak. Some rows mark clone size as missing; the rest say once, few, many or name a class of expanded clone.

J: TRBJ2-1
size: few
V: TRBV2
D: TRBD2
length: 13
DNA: TGTGCCAGCAGTGAGGTAACGGGGGGGCCGAGTCTCTTC
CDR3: CASSEVTGGPSLF

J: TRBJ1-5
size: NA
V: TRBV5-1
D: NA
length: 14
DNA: TGCGCCAGCAGCTTGGGCAGTCCGAATCAGCCCCAGCATTTT
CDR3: CASSLGSPNQPQHF

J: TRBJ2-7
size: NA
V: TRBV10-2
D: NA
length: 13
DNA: TGCGCCAGCAGTGAGGGGTACTCGGGCGAGCAGTACTTC
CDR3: CASSEGYSGEQYF

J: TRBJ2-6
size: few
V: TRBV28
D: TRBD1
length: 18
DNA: TGTGCCAGCAGTTTATTGCCAGGGGGCGCGAGTGGGGCCAACGTCCTGACTTTC
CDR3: CASSLLPGGASGANVLTF

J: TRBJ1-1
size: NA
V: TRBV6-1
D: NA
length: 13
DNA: TGTGCCAGCAGTGAAGGGGCAGTCACTGAAGCTTTCTTT
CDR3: CASSEGAVTEAFF

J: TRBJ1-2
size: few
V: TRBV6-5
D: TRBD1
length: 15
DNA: TGTGCCAGCAGTTACTCATCCGGGACAGGGTCTGGCTACACCTTC
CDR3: CASSYSSGTGSGYTF

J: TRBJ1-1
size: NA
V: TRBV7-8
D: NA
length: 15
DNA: TGTGCCAGCAGCTCCGGGACAACCATATCCACTGAAGCTTTCTTT
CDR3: CASSSGTTISTEAFF

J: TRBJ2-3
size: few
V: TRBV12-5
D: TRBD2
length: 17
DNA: TGTGCTAGTGGTTTGGTAACTAGCGGGATGAGCACAGATACGCAGTATTTT
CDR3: CASGLVTSGMSTDTQYF

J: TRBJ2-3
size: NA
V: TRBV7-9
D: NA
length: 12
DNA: TGTGCCAGCAGCTCGACAGCTACAATAGGGTATTTT
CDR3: CASSSTATIGYF

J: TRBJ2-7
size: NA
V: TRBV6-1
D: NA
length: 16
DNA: TGTGCCAGCAGTGAAGCGACGACAGTTCCATCCTACGAGCAGTACTTC
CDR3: CASSEATTVPSYEQYF

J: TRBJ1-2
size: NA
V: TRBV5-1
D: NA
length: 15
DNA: TGCGCCAGCAGCTTGGTTCTCTTAGCGAACTATGGCTACACCTTC
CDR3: CASSLVLLANYGYTF

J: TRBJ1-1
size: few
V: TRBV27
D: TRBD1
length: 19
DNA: TGTGCCAGCAGTTTCCGGGCTGGCAAGGGGGCAGGTGAGGACACTGAAGCTTTCTTT
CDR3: CASSFRAGKGAGEDTEAFF

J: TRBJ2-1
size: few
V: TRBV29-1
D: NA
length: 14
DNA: TGCAGCGTTGAACGCGGGAAGGGGTTTAATGAGCAGTTCTTC
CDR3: CSVERGKGFNEQFF

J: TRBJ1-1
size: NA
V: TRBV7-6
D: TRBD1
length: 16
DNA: TGTGCCAGCAGCTCGGGACAGGGCCGGATAGGCACTGAAGCTTTCTTT
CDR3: CASSSGQGRIGTEAFF

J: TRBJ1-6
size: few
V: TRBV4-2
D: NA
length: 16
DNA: TGTGCCAGCAGCCATGGAGAAGTCTCCCACAATTCACCCCTCCACTTT
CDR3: CASSHGEVSHNSPLHF

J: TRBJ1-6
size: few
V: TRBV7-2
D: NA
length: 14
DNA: TGTGCCAGCAGCTTCTTCGCAGGGAATTCACCCCTCCACTTT
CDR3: CASSFFAGNSPLHF

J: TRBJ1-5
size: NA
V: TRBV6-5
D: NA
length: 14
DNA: TGTGCCAGCCGTCCACCGGGTCTACTCCAACCCCAGCATTTT
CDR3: CASRPPGLLQPQHF

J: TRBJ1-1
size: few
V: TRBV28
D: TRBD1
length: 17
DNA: TGTGCCAGCAGCACAGGGGGGGTGAGTGTTGGGAACACTGAAGCTTTCTTT
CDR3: CASSTGGVSVGNTEAFF

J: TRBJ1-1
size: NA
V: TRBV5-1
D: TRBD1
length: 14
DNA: TGCGCCAGCAGCTCACAGGGGGGAAACACTGAAGCTTTCTTT
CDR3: CASSSQGGNTEAFF

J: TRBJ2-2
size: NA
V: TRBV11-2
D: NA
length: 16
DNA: TGTGCCAGCAGCTCCGAGCGCGGCGGGAACACCGGGGAGCTGTTTTTT
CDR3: CASSSERGGNTGELFF

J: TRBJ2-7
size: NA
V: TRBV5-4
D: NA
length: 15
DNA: TGTGCCAGCAGCTTGGCGGCTAGCCCTACCTACGAGCAGTACTTC
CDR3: CASSLAASPTYEQYF

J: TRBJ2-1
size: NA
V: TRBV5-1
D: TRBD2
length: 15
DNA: TGCGCCAGCAGCTTGGGGACTAGCGGGTACAATGAGCAGTTCTTC
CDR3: CASSLGTSGYNEQFF

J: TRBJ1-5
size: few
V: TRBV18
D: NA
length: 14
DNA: TGTGCCAGCTCACCGAGGCCTGGCAATCAGCCCCAGCATTTT
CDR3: CASSPRPGNQPQHF

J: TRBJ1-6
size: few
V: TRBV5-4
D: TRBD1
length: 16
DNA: TGTGCCAGCAGCTCGGGGGGGACAGGGCATAATTCACCCCTCCACTTT
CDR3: CASSSGGTGHNSPLHF

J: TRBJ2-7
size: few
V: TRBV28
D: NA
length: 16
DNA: TGTGCCAGCAGGACGAGGGGGGGCGCGACTCCCTACGAGCAGTACTTC
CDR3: CASRTRGGATPYEQYF

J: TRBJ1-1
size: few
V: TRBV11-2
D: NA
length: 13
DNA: TGTGCCAGCAGCGCCGTAGGAGCCACTGAAGCTTTCTTT
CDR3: CASSAVGATEAFF

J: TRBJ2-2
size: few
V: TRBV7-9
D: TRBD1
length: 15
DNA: TGTGCCAGCAGTTACCCACAGGGGGCGACCGGGGAGCTGTTTTTT
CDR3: CASSYPQGATGELFF

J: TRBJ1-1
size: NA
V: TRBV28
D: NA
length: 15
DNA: TGTGCCAGCACCTCCGGAGGCCCAGACTTCACTGAAGCTTTCTTT
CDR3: CASTSGGPDFTEAFF

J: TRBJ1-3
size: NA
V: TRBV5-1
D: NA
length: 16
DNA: TGCGCCAGCAGCTTGGCCCCAGGTAGCTCTGGAAACACCATATATTTT
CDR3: CASSLAPGSSGNTIYF

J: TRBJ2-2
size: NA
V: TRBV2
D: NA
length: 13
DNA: TGTGCCAGCAGCGGAGGAGACACCGGGGAGCTGTTTTTT
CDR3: CASSGGDTGELFF

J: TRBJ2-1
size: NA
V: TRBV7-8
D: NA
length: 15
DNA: TGTGCCAGCAGCTTAATCCAGGACTCCTACAATGAGCAGTTCTTC
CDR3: CASSLIQDSYNEQFF

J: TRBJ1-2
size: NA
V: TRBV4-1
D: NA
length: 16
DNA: TGCGCCAGCAGCCCCGCAGACAGAATCTCTAGCTATGGCTACACCTTC
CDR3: CASSPADRISSYGYTF

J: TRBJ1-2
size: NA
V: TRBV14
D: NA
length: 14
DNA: TGTGCCAGCAGCCGGGGCAGGGATGGCTATGGCTACACCTTC
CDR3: CASSRGRDGYGYTF

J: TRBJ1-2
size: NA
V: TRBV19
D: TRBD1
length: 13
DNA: TGTGCCAGTTCCCTGGGACAGAACTATGGCTACACCTTC
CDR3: CASSLGQNYGYTF

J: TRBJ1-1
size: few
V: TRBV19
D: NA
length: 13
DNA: TGTGCCAGTAGCGCAGGGGTCCACACTGAAGCTTTCTTT
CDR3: CASSAGVHTEAFF

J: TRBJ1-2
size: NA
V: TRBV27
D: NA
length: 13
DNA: TGTGCCAGCAGTTTATCACAGGGCTATGGCTACACCTTC
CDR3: CASSLSQGYGYTF

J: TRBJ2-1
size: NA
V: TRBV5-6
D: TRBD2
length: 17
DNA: TGTGCCAGCAGTTTGGGGACTAGCGGGGGGACTTACAATGAGCAGTTCTTC
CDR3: CASSLGTSGGTYNEQFF

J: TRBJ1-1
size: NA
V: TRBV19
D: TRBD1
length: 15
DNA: TGTGCCAGTACCGCTGGAGGGGGGACAGGGGTGATAGCTTTCTTT
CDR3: CASTAGGGTGVIAFF

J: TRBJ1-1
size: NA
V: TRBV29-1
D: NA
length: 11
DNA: TGCAGCGTTGAACCCCTAATTGAAGCTTTCTTT
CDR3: CSVEPLIEAFF

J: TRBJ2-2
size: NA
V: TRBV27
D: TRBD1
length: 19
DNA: TGTGCCAGCAGTTTATATAATCCGGGGACAGGAGTAAACACCGGGGAGCTGTTTTTT
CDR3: CASSLYNPGTGVNTGELFF

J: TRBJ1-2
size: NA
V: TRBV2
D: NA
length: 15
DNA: TGTGCCAGCAGTTACGGACAAATAAAGGACTATGGCTACACCTTC
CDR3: CASSYGQIKDYGYTF

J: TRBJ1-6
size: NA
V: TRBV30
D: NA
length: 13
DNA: TGTGCCCGGCGGGGCGACTATAATTCACCCCTCCACTTT
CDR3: CARRGDYNSPLHF

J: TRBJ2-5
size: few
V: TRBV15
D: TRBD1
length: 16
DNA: TGTGCCACCAGCAGAGATCGGGCAGGGGGAAGAGAGACCCAGTACTTC
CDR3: CATSRDRAGGRETQYF

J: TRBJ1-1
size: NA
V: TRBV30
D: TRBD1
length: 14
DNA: TGTGCCTGGGTGGACAGGGGAGGGTACACTGAAGCTTTCTTT
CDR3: CAWVDRGGYTEAFF

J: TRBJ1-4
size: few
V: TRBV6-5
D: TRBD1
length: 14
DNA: TGTGCCAGCAGTTACGGGACAGGGCTCTCGGAACTGTTTTTT
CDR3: CASSYGTGLSELFF

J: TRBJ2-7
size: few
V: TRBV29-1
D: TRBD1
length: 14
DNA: TGCAGCGTTTTTTTCCGGGACAGGGACTACGAGCAGTACTTC
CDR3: CSVFFRDRDYEQYF

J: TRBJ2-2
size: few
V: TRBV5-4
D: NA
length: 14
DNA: TGTGCCAGCAGCTTGGGAGGGAACACCGGGGAGCTGTTTTTT
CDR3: CASSLGGNTGELFF

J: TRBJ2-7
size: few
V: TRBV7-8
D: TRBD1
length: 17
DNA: TGTGCCAGCAGCCTCGATTGGGGGACAGGGCTCCCGGACGAGCAGTACTTC
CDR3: CASSLDWGTGLPDEQYF

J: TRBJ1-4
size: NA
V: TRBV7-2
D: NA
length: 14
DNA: TGTGCCAGCAGCTCCAGGGGCCTTAGGGAAAAACTGTTTTTT
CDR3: CASSSRGLREKLFF

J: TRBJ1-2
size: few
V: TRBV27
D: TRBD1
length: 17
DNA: TGTGCCAGCAGTTTATACCCCCCAGGGGGCAGCGACTATGGCTACACCTTC
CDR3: CASSLYPPGGSDYGYTF

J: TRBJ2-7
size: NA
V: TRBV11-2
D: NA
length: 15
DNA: TGTGCCAGCAGCTTAGAGGCACAGGGCGGCTACGAGCAGTACTTC
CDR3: CASSLEAQGGYEQYF

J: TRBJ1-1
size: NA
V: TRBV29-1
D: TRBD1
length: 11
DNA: TGCAGCGCCAGACAGGGCACTGAAGCTTTCTTT
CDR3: CSARQGTEAFF

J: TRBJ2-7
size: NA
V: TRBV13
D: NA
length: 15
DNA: TGTGCCAGCAGCTTGAGGGAGCACAACTCTGACGAGCAGTACTTC
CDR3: CASSLREHNSDEQYF

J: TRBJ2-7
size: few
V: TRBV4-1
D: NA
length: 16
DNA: TGCGCCAGCAGCCAAGATCACCAGACAGGAGTCTACGAGCAGTACTTC
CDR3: CASSQDHQTGVYEQYF